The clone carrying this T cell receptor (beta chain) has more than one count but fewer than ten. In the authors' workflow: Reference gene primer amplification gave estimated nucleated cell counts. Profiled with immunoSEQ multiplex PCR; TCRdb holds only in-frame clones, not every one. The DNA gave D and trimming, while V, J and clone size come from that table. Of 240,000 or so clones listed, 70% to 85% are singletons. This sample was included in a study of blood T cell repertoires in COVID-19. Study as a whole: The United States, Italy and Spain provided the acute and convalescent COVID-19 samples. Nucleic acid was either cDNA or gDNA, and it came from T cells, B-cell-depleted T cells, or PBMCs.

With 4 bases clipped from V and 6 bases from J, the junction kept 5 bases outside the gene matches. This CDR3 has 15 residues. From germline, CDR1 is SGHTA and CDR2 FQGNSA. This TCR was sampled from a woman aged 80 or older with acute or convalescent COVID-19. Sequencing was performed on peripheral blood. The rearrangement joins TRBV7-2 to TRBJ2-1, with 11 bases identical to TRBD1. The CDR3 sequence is CASSSDRGLFNEQFF. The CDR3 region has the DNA TGTGCCAGCAGCTCGGACAGGGGGCTTTTCAATGAGCAGTTCTTC.